This T cell receptor beta chain originates from a study of blood T cell repertoires in COVID-19. At the level of the study: Specimens from acute and convalescent COVID-19 originated in the United States, Italy and Spain.

J was trimmed by 3 bases and V by 4 bases; bases with no gene match: 4. Germline values: CDR1 LGHDT, CDR2 YNNKEL (reference sequence). The CDR3 extends over 15 amino acids. The authors' processing: Amplification of reference gene primers was used by the study to estimate nucleated cell counts. Profiling relied on immunoSEQ multiplex PCR, and the TCRdb table lists in-frame clones only, not all of them. V, J and clone size reflect that table, while D and trimming were determined from the DNA. The sample records about 120,000 clones, around 80% being singletons. The clonotype originates from a man aged 60-69 years with active or convalescent COVID-19. What was sequenced was peripheral blood. V usage is TRBV3-1 (or the pseudogene TRBV3-2) and J usage is TRBJ2-3, with 10 nucleotides matching TRBD2. CDR3: CASSPLAGVTDTQYF. The CDR3 DNA reads as TGTGCCAGCAGCCCCCTAGCGGGAGTTACAGATACGCAGTATTTT.